The following is a T cell receptor (beta chain) sequence with its context. These data are taken from a study of blood T cell repertoires in COVID-19. Study-level background: T cells, B-cell-depleted T cells, or PBMCs provided the cDNA or gDNA that served as material.

Authors' analysis steps: How many nucleated cells were present was estimated from reference gene primer amplification. Profiling relied on immunoSEQ multiplex PCR, and the TCRdb table lists in-frame clones only, not all of them. V, J and clone size are those of that table, while D and trimming were read from the DNA. The data show hundreds of thousands of clones, with more than 85% seen just once and approximately 3.1% held by the top ten. The CDR3 consists of 15 residues. The ends were cut back, 5 bases at V and 6 bases at J, with 20 bases in the middle. Germline CDR1 and CDR2: SGHRS and YFSETQ. This sequence was found in a woman younger than 45 who had recovered from COVID-19. V is TRBV5-1 and J is TRBJ1-2; possibly TRBD1 for D (5 bases). Sequencing was carried out using PBMCs or T cells enriched from blood (not recorded which). Here the CDR3 DNA reads TGCGCCAGCAGACGGACGGTAGGGGAAGAAAATGGCTACACCTTC. As protein: CASRRTVGEENGYTF. The full variable domain, in which reference TRBV5-1 and TRBJ1-2 provide the parts outside the CDR3, is KAGVTQTPRYLIKTRGQQVTLSCSPISGHRSVSWYQQTPGQGLQFLFEYFSETQRNKGNFPGRFSGRQFSNSRSEMNVSTLELGDSALYLCASRRTVGEENGYTFGSGTRLTVV.